This TCR beta chain was captured in a study of cytomegalovirus exposure and HLA in healthy donors. On the study more broadly: Earlier results showed approximately 120 million unique TCR beta sequences derived from some 180 million T cells.

The PCR had 60 Vbeta and 13 Jbeta primers. Clones were read by immunoSEQ multiplex PCR, and TCRdb kept only the in-frame ones, dropping some. Here the sample spans 120,000 or so clones, 81% being singletons. As concerns this clone: The antigen is unknown.

Notes on the study in general: The study recorded more than 150 TCR beta chains that were cytomegalovirus-associated. Later findings reportedly placed an Asian-associated ancestry cluster below the approximately 670-donor mean for N-insertions.

CDR1 is LGHNT, CDR2 FRNRAP, per germline. This CDR3 comprises 16 residues. V shed 5 bases, J shed 7 bases, and the junction held 11 bases outside the gene matches. This rearrangement joins TRBV12-5 to TRBJ1-5, with 10 bases identical to TRBD1. The source of this sequence is a man in his late teens or twenties in good health and CMV-seropositive. Sequencing input: PBMCs. The CDR3 region has the DNA TGTGCTAGTGGTATAGGACAGGGGGTGTCGGGACAGCCCCAGCATTTT. Translated, it gives CASGIGQGVSGQPQHF.